This entry lists 9 T cell receptor beta chains sequenced from one sample in a study of cytomegalovirus exposure and HLA in healthy donors. Some clones are missing from TCRdb's copy, which holds only in-frame ones; the method was immunoSEQ multiplex PCR. The sample yields 90,000 to 130,000 clones, roughly 88% seen once. Sequencing was performed on PBMCs. These TCRs come from a woman aged 25 to 39 in good health and CMV-seropositive.

The chain combines TRBV7-8 with TRBJ2-1, with TRBD2 as a possible D gene (6 bases). Germline CDR1 reads SGHVS; CDR2 reads FQNEAQ. V was cut by 1 base and J by 2 bases, with 9 bases left in between. The CDR3 has 15 residues. This CDR3 is CASSLGGDAYNEQFF. The CDR3 nucleotides read TGTGCCAGCAGCTTAGGGGGGGACGCCTACAATGAGCAGTTCTTC.

V and J are TRBV6-1 and TRBJ1-1, with TRBD1 matching over 7 bases. The V gene's germline CDR1 is MNHNS and CDR2 SASEGT. The CDR3 length is 14 residues. V trimming: 6 bases; J trimming: 1 base; junction bases outside the gene matches: 5. CDR3 residues: CASRSTGTNTEAFF. CDR3 bases: TGTGCCAGCAGATCGACAGGGACGAACACTGAAGCTTTCTTT.

The V call is TRBV11-2, the J call TRBJ2-1; TRBD2 is a possible D gene (5 bases). The CDR3 has 17 residues. Germline lookup yields CDR1 SGHAT and CDR2 FQNNGV. Between the trimmed V and J ends, which lost 0 bases and 0 bases, there was a span of 12 bases. The CDR3 loop is CASSLDARGSSYNEQFF. The CDR3 bases are TGTGCCAGCAGCTTAGATGCCAGAGGGAGCTCCTACAATGAGCAGTTCTTC.

This clone was seen a single time. The rearrangement joins TRBV10-1 to TRBJ2-1, with D possibly matching TRBD1 (6 bases). Germline lookup yields CDR1 WNHNN and CDR2 SYGVQD (reference sequence). CDR3 length: 15 residues. Trimming left V 5 bases short and J 2 bases short, with 13 bases between. The CDR3 DNA is TGCGCCAGCAGTACACAGGGTTGTACCTACAATGAGCAGTTCTTC. Encoded protein: CASSTQGCTYNEQFF.

The chain couples TRBV28 to TRBJ2-2, with D unclear. The CDR3 runs to 13 residues. Germline V gene sequence: CDR1 MDHEN, CDR2 SYDVKM. V gave up 7 bases and J gave up 7 bases, with 13 bases separating them. The CDR3 coding sequence is TGTGCCAGCAACCTAGTGGAGAACGGGGAGCTGTTTTTT. Protein: CASNLVENGELFF.

Written as DNA, the CDR3 is TGTGCCAGCAGCTTATGGTCCGGGACTGGAAACACCATATATTTT. This encodes CASSLWSGTGNTIYF. The V gene is TRBV7-9, the J gene TRBJ1-3; D is ambiguous. Germline V gene sequence: CDR1 SEHNR, CDR2 FQNEAQ (reference sequence). The CDR3 is made up of 15 amino acids. V was trimmed by 2 bases and J by 2 bases, leaving 10 bases between them. Based on the CDR3 plus reference TRBV7-9 and TRBJ1-3, the full variable domain is DTGVSQNPRHKITKRGQNVTFRCDPISEHNRLYWYRQTLGQGPEFLTYFQNEAQLEKSRLLSDRFSAERPKGSFSTLEIQRTEQGDSAMYLCASSLWSGTGNTIYFGEGSWLTVV.

This sequence joins TRBV19 and TRBJ2-1, with 9 bases that match TRBD1. Germline V lookup: CDR1 LNHDA, CDR2 SQIVND (reference sequence). V was pared by 8 bases and J by 4 bases, with 3 bases of the junction left unmatched. The CDR3 covers 13 residues. The CDR3 spells CASGTGPYNEQFF. In DNA form, the CDR3 reads TGTGCCAGTGGGACAGGGCCGTACAATGAGCAGTTCTTC.

The DNA for the CDR3 is TGTGCCAGCAGCGGAGGACGCGCCCAGTTCTTC. It yields the protein CASSGGRAQFF. The V call is TRBV7-8, the J call TRBJ2-1, with TRBD2 as a possible D gene (5 bases). The CDR3 is 11 amino acids. Trimming took 5 bases from V and 13 from J, leaving 12 bases between them. The germline CDR1 and CDR2 sequences are SGHVS and FQNEAQ.

This sequence joins TRBV9 and TRBJ2-1; 11 bases map to TRBD2. Germline assignment: CDR1 SGDLS and CDR2 YYNGEE. CDR3 length: 15 amino acids. V dropped 0 bases and J dropped 9; count of bases not matched to a gene: 5. The CDR3 DNA follows: TGTGCCAGCAGCGTAGTAGCGGGGGGGCAGGGTGAGCAGTTCTTC. Translated: CASSVVAGGQGEQFF.